The 16 T cell receptor beta chains in this list originate from one sample, sequenced in a study of T-cell reconstitution after alpha-beta-depleted transplantation in children. Molecular barcoding with unique molecular identifiers was used for the TCRbeta library. In TCRdb, the PCR reads were re-called with MiXCR into one record per CDR3 protein. The sample has roughly 180,000 distinct CDR3 sequences; roughly 11% are singletons. Sequenced here: PBMCs, sampled before TCRalphabeta/CD19-depleted stem cell transplant. The origin of the receptors is a boy between 2 and 10 years old with acute myeloid leukemia, due to receive a stem cell transplant.

This clonotype came up many times. This sequence joins TRBV4-1 and TRBJ2-3, with 8 bases aligning to TRBD2. The CDR3 length is 16 residues. The ends lost 1 base at V and 4 bases at J; junction bases unmatched: 7. From germline, CDR1 is MGHRA and CDR2 YSYEKL. For the CDR3, the DNA is TGCGCCAGCAGCCAAGCCCTAGCGGGTGTTGCAGATACGCAGTATTTT. The encoded protein is CASSQALAGVADTQYF.

This clonotype was observed many times. The chain joins TRBV5-1 to TRBJ1-5; D unclear. Trimming took 5 bases from V and 5 from J, leaving 11 bases between them. The V gene's germline CDR1 is SGHRS and CDR2 YFSETQ. CDR3 length: 13 amino acids. Written as DNA, the CDR3 is TGCGCCAGCAGAGCAAGTTCGGATCAGCCCCAGCATTTT. This translates into CASRASSDQPQHF.

This clonotype was observed at least ten times. The chain uses TRBV5-5 and TRBJ1-4; D gene unclear. The V gene's germline CDR1 is SGHKS and CDR2 YYEKEE (reference sequence). This CDR3 has 14 residues. V lost 0 bases and J lost 7, with 10 bases in between. For the CDR3, the DNA is TGTGCCAGCAGCTTGGTGGCGTCAGTTGAAAAACTGTTTTTT. Its protein product is CASSLVASVEKLFF.

This clonotype has at least ten counts. The V gene is TRBV7-3, the J gene TRBJ2-1; 11 nucleotides match TRBD2. Germline values: CDR1 SGHTA, CDR2 FQGTGA. CDR3 size: 15 residues. J was trimmed by 4 bases and V by 5 bases; bases with no gene match: 4. CDR3 sequence: CASSRGTSGYNEQFF. DNA for the CDR3: TGTGCCAGCAGCCGAGGGACTAGCGGATACAATGAGCAGTTCTTC.

This clonotype has ten or more counts. The CDR3 spells CASSFVHTNQPQHF. The CDR3 nucleotides read TGTGCCAGCAGTTTCGTCCATACCAATCAGCCCCAGCATTTT. The chain carries TRBV12-3 or TRBV12-4 and TRBJ1-5; D is unresolved. The ends were cut back, 3 bases at V and 3 bases at J, with 9 bases in the middle. The CDR3 contains 14 residues.

In this sample, this clonotype turned up many times. The rearrangement links TRBV4-1 to TRBJ1-3; D is unresolved. The CDR3 runs to 15 residues. Trimming took off 0 bases at V and 0 bases at J, with 6 bases between the two ends. CDR1 and CDR2 (germline): MGHRA, YSYEKL. CDR3 bases: TGCGCCAGCAGCCAAGATTACCGCTCTGGAAACACCATATATTTT. It yields the protein CASSQDYRSGNTIYF.

This clonotype was found many times. J is TRBJ2-7 and V is TRBV5-6; no definite D call. The germline V and J ends were trimmed by 3 bases and 2 bases, with 6 bases remaining between them. This CDR3 is built from 12 residues. Germline V lookup: CDR1 SGHDT, CDR2 YYEEEE. The CDR3 protein is CASSSPPYEQYF. CDR3 coding DNA: TGTGCCAGCAGCTCCCCCCCCTACGAGCAGTACTTC.

The chain uses TRBV13 and TRBJ1-1; D uncertain. V lost 8 bases to trimming and J lost 1 base, with 17 bases between them. CDR3 length equals 15 residues. Germline loops: CDR1 PRHDT, CDR2 FYEKMQ (reference sequence). The CDR3 spells CASGLREGWNTEAFF. CDR3 bases: TGTGCCAGCGGGCTAAGGGAAGGGTGGAACACTGAAGCTTTCTTT.

Ten or more counts support this clonotype. The chain has TRBV18 and TRBJ2-2; TRBD1 matches 7 bases. Germline CDR1 is KGHSH and CDR2 is LQKENI. CDR3 size: 15 residues. The ends lost 6 bases at V and 6 bases at J; junction bases unmatched: 10. The CDR3 region has the DNA TGTGCCAGCTCGCTACTGACAGGGAATGCCGGGGAGCTGTTTTTT. This codes for CASSLLTGNAGELFF.

This clonotype was detected many times. The rearrangement links TRBV6-4 to TRBJ2-1; no clear D gene. CDR3 length: 15 amino acids. Per germline, CDR1 MRHNA and CDR2 SNTAGT. V lost 3 bases to trimming and J lost 4 bases, with 13 bases between them. The CDR3 spells CASSEAAARYNEQFF. The CDR3 region has the DNA TGTGCCAGCAGTGAGGCGGCAGCAAGATACAATGAGCAGTTCTTC.

This clonotype has ten or more counts. V is TRBV27 and J is TRBJ2-1, with D unclear. The CDR3 loop spans 16 amino acids. Per germline, CDR1 MNHEY and CDR2 SMNVEV (reference sequence). Trimming removed 0 bases from V and 6 bases from J, with 15 bases in between. CDR3 amino acids: CASSLSSFALGNEQFF. The CDR3 bases are TGTGCCAGCAGTTTATCGAGCTTCGCCCTCGGCAATGAGCAGTTCTTC.

There are many counts of this clonotype. The J gene is TRBJ1-2, the V gene TRBV3-1; D unresolved. Trimming shortened V by 0 bases and J by 1 base, and 12 bases separated the two germline ends. CDR3 length equals 16 residues. Germline V gives CDR1 LGHDT, CDR2 YNNKEL (reference sequence). The CDR3: CASSQDYRTLNYGYTF. Here the CDR3 DNA reads TGTGCCAGCAGCCAAGATTACCGAACGCTTAACTATGGCTACACCTTC.

This clonotype was counted between two and nine times. A single base separates this from a much larger clone, so it may be a read error. V usage is TRBV3-1 and J usage is TRBJ2-5; 7 nucleotides line up with TRBD2. Germline trimming cut 8 bases from V and 2 bases from J; bases unmatched to any gene: 11. The CDR3 covers 15 residues. Germline loops: CDR1 LGHDT, CDR2 YNNKEL (reference sequence). CDR3 DNA sequence: TGTGCCAGCTGCCGTCCATTGGGGGGGCAAGAGACCCAGTACTTC. Translation gives CASCRPLGGQETQYF.

A note on this clonotype: A much larger clonotype is one base distant, so this may be a read error. This rearrangement joins TRBV5-1 to TRBJ2-2; 7 bases line up with TRBD2. With 3 bases clipped from V and 1 base from J, the junction kept 6 bases outside the gene matches. From germline, CDR1 is SGHRS and CDR2 YFSETQ. The CDR3 has 16 residues. The CDR3 here is CASSWSGGRNTGELFF. The DNA of the CDR3 is TGCGCCAGCAGCTGGAGTGGCGGGAGGAACACCGGGGAGCTGTTTTTT.

This clonotype showed up many times. The rearrangement uses TRBV7-8 and TRBJ2-2; weak D call: TRBD2 (6 bases). Germline assignment: CDR1 SGHVS and CDR2 FQNEAQ. The CDR3 covers 13 residues. V was pared by 6 bases and J by 5 bases, with 10 bases between. CDR3 in DNA: TGTGCCAGCAGGTTAAGCGGGACCGGGGAGCTGTTTTTT. Translated: CASRLSGTGELFF.

At least ten counts were recorded for this clonotype. The V call is TRBV6-5, the J call TRBJ2-2; TRBD2 agrees at 10 bases. With 2 bases clipped from V and 6 bases from J, the junction kept 3 bases outside the gene matches. The CDR3 has 15 amino acids. CDR1 and CDR2 (germline): MNHEY, SVGAGI. CDR3 sequence: CASSYKGLASGELFF. The CDR3 bases are TGTGCCAGCAGTTACAAGGGACTAGCGTCCGGGGAGCTGTTTTTT.